This T cell receptor beta chain is drawn from a study of blood T cells in healthy people across ages. This clonotype was recorded a few times. The antigen is not known. Study-wide results and caveats: Per million T cells, TCR beta diversity dropped about linearly as age rose.

A second PCR of about 6 to 12 cycles used a sample-barcoded 5' primer and a J-beta primer mix. TCRdb re-derived calls from the 5' RACE reads in MiXCR, one entry per CDR3 protein. In the table there are about 930,000 distinct CDR3 sequences, 25% to 35% of which are singletons. Germline V lookup: CDR1 LNHNV, CDR2 YYDKDF (reference sequence). The CDR3 is 15 amino acids. V lost 0 bases and J 2 bases, leaving 10 bases between the germline ends. The sample was also linked to a second study, of T cells of mothers and their children. This second study notes: Related mother and child pairs showed slightly greater overlap (not significant) than unrelated pairs did.

Sequenced input: blood. The V and J genes are TRBV15 and TRBJ2-5; no reliable D call. This clonotype originated in a woman between 40 and 50 years old in good health. CDR3 region: CATSRDIGPQETQYF. The CDR3 DNA reads TGTGCCACCAGCAGAGACATCGGGCCGCAAGAGACCCAGTACTTC.